These T cell receptor beta chains were read from a single sample in a study of cytomegalovirus exposure and HLA in healthy donors. Profiled with immunoSEQ multiplex PCR; TCRdb holds only in-frame clones, not every one. The sample yields about 110,000 clones, around 77% seen once. Sequencing was done on a sample of PBMCs. The receptor source for this set is a male donor in good health and CMV-seronegative. Both conserved end residues are part of each CDR3. A D gene is named only where the DNA matches it firmly. Some rows have no size entry. The others give once, few or many, or a class for an expanded clone.

V	D	J	size	CDR3	DNA
TRBV7-8	TRBD2	TRBJ2-7	NA	CASSLGGLGADEQYF	TGTGCCAGCAGCTTAGGTGGACTAGGAGCGGACGAGCAGTACTTC
TRBV29-1	NA	TRBJ2-7	NA	CSVKTDLYEQYF	TGCAGCGTCAAAACAGATCTCTACGAGCAGTACTTC
TRBV23-1	TRBD2	TRBJ2-7	NA	CASSRQLAGDYEQYF	TGCGCCAGCAGCCGGCAACTAGCGGGAGACTACGAGCAGTACTTC
TRBV5-1	TRBD1	TRBJ2-7	NA	CASNPEDRGSYEQYF	TGCGCCAGCAATCCCGAGGACAGGGGGTCCTACGAGCAGTACTTC
TRBV7-9	TRBD2	TRBJ2-3	once	CASSLTGGVADTQYF	TGTGCCAGCAGCTTAACGGGAGGCGTCGCAGATACGCAGTATTTT
TRBV7-8	TRBD2	TRBJ2-1	NA	CASSPPLAAPYNEQFF	TGTGCCAGCAGCCCACCACTAGCGGCACCCTACAATGAGCAGTTCTTC
TRBV30	NA	TRBJ2-1	NA	CAWREQGEQFF	TGTGCCTGGAGGGAGCAGGGTGAGCAGTTCTTC
TRBV5-6	NA	TRBJ1-2	NA	CASSAGVDYYGYTF	TGTGCCAGCAGCGCCGGAGTGGACTACTATGGCTACACCTTC
TRBV15	NA	TRBJ1-2	NA	CATSRAPRGRGEDYGYTF	TGTGCCACCAGCAGGGCCCCCCGGGGCAGGGGCGAAGACTATGGCTACACCTTC
TRBV30	NA	TRBJ1-3	NA	CAWSVQHGTTGNTIYF	TGTGCCTGGAGTGTACAACACGGGACAACTGGAAACACCATATATTTT
TRBV10-2	NA	TRBJ2-2	once	CASSQRDIDGELFF	TGCGCCAGCAGTCAGCGGGACATTGACGGGGAGCTGTTTTTT
TRBV5-1	NA	TRBJ2-1	NA	CASSLTGDYNNEQFF	TGCGCCAGCAGCTTGACAGGCGATTATAACAATGAGCAGTTCTTC
TRBV7-6	TRBD1	TRBJ2-5	NA	CASSLTGDPWEETQYF	TGTGCCAGCAGCTTAACAGGGGACCCGTGGGAAGAGACCCAGTACTTC
TRBV11-2	TRBD1	TRBJ1-4	few	CASSQGQTKIRGEKLFF	TGTGCCAGCAGCCAGGGACAGACAAAAATACGTGGTGAAAAACTGTTTTTT
TRBV10-1	TRBD1	TRBJ2-7	NA	CASSEGTGPYEQYF	TGCGCCAGCAGTGAAGGGACAGGCCCCTACGAGCAGTACTTC
TRBV4-1	NA	TRBJ2-7	few	CASSQEGGGKGYEQYF	TGCGCCAGCAGCCAAGAGGGCGGAGGGAAGGGCTACGAGCAGTACTTC
TRBV19	NA	TRBJ2-7	NA	CASSIFRDSYGQYF	TGTGCCAGTAGTATATTCAGGGACTCCTACGGGCAGTACTTC
TRBV7-6	NA	TRBJ2-2	NA	CASRHQGNTGELFF	TGTGCCAGCAGGCATCAGGGGAACACCGGGGAGCTGTTTTTT
TRBV6-5	NA	TRBJ2-7	few	CASSYGGGEQYF	TGTGCCAGCAGTTATGGGGGAGGCGAGCAGTACTTC
TRBV18	NA	TRBJ1-4	NA	CASSPNPEYLFF	TGTGCCAGCTCACCCAACCCTGAGTACCTGTTTTTT
TRBV9	TRBD1	TRBJ2-7	NA	CASSVDFKGTGSPSEQYF	TGTGCCAGCAGCGTAGATTTTAAGGGGACAGGGAGCCCCTCCGAGCAGTACTTC
TRBV5-1	TRBD2	TRBJ2-3	NA	CASSFGLAGGRLSSTDTQYF	TGCGCCAGCAGCTTCGGACTAGCGGGAGGGAGGTTGAGTAGCACAGATACGCAGTATTTT
TRBV5-1	NA	TRBJ2-5	NA	CASGLGGATGETQYF	TGCGCCAGCGGCCTGGGGGGAGCGACGGGAGAGACCCAGTACTTC
TRBV6-1	NA	TRBJ2-7	NA	CASSPGVAVYEQYF	TGTGCCAGCAGCCCCGGGGTAGCGGTCTACGAGCAGTACTTC
TRBV9	TRBD2	TRBJ2-1	NA	CASSVDPTSGRNNEQFF	TGTGCCAGCAGCGTAGATCCCACTAGCGGGAGGAATAATGAGCAGTTCTTC
TRBV19	NA	TRBJ2-6	NA	CASRDMISGANVLTF	TGTGCCAGCCGGGATATGATCTCTGGGGCCAACGTCCTGACTTTC
TRBV2	TRBD1	TRBJ1-1	few	CASSEGTGFFKDTEAFF	TGTGCCAGCAGTGAGGGGACAGGGTTTTTTAAGGACACTGAAGCTTTCTTT
TRBV10-3	NA	TRBJ2-7	NA	CAIRGHYEQYF	TGTGCCATCAGAGGACACTACGAGCAGTACTTC
TRBV23-1	NA	TRBJ2-1	once	CASIASSSNEQFF	TGCGCCAGCATAGCGTCCAGTAGTAATGAGCAGTTCTTC
TRBV18	NA	TRBJ2-2	NA	CASSPLRGAGNTGELFF	TGTGCCAGCTCACCACTGCGTGGAGCGGGGAACACCGGGGAGCTGTTTTTT
TRBV5-1	NA	TRBJ2-7	NA	CASSSARPGERAYEQYF	TGCGCCAGCAGCTCTGCCCGGCCCGGGGAAAGGGCCTACGAGCAGTACTTC
TRBV9	TRBD2	TRBJ2-1	NA	CASSPGTSGGATYNEQFF	TGTGCCAGCAGCCCCGGGACTAGCGGGGGAGCCACCTACAATGAGCAGTTCTTC
TRBV28	NA	TRBJ2-7	NA	CASSLASLTTYEQYF	TGTGCCAGCAGTTTAGCTAGCCTAACCACCTACGAGCAGTACTTC
TRBV28	TRBD2	TRBJ2-1	NA	CASSLGLGLVDEQFF	TGTGCCAGCAGTCTCGGACTAGGTCTGGTTGATGAGCAGTTCTTC
TRBV5-1	TRBD1	TRBJ2-1	once	CASSLPGQGLDEQFF	TGCGCCAGCAGCTTGCCGGGACAGGGGTTGGATGAGCAGTTCTTC
TRBV30	NA	TRBJ2-7	once	CAWSTGSSYEQYF	TGTGCCTGGTCCACAGGGAGCTCCTACGAGCAGTACTTC
TRBV6-4	TRBD1	TRBJ2-3	NA	CASSDSGTGTDTQYF	TGTGCCAGCAGTGACTCGGGGACAGGGACAGATACGCAGTATTTT